The next 30 T cell receptor beta chains were all read from a single sample in a study of tumor-infiltrating lymphocytes in localized non-small cell lung cancer. The table came from immunoSEQ multiplex PCR; TCRdb's copy has only in-frame clones and leaves some out. The sample comprises some 7,600 clones, just under 65% of which are singletons, and approximately 12% rests with the top ten. Sequences were obtained from uninvolved lung tissue not adjacent to the tumor. The source of these receptors is a human donor with non-small cell lung cancer.

In its sample, this clone was seen once. The chain joins TRBV2 to TRBJ2-3, with 10 bases that match TRBD1. Germline V gives CDR1 SNHLY, CDR2 FYNNEI. Trimming cost V 8 bases and J 2 bases; bases outside gene matches: 4. This CDR3 region has 14 residues. CDR3 sequence reads: CASGGQGYTDTQYF. Here the CDR3 DNA reads TGTGCCAGCGGGGGACAGGGGTACACAGATACGCAGTATTTT. The full variable domain, completed using reference TRBV2 and TRBJ2-3, is EPEVTQTPSHQVTQMGQEVILRCVPISNHLYFYWYRQILGQKVEFLVSFYNNEISEKSEIFDDQFSVERPDGSNFTLKIRSTKLEDSAMYFCASGGQGYTDTQYFGPGTRLTVL.

The V and J genes are TRBV6-5 and TRBJ2-7; D possibly corresponds to TRBD1 (7 bases). The CDR3 runs to 13 residues. CDR1 is MNHEY and CDR2 is SVGAGI in the germline V gene. Trimming took 7 bases from V and 0 from J, leaving 10 bases between them. CDR3: CASTRDSSYEQYF. The CDR3 bases are TGTGCCAGCACGCGGGACAGCTCCTACGAGCAGTACTTC.

The genes are TRBV6-5 and TRBJ1-2; a possible D gene is TRBD1 (5 bases). This CDR3 region has 14 residues. Trimming shortened V by 6 bases and J by 8 bases, and 19 bases separated the two germline ends. CDR1 is MNHEY and CDR2 is SVGAGI in the germline V gene. The CDR3 loop is CASSLVGGAGGYTF. The CDR3 region has the DNA TGTGCCAGCAGCCTAGTGGGCGGGGCGGGCGGCTACACCTTC.

This chain joins TRBV11-1 and TRBJ2-3; 7 bases agree with TRBD1. The V gene end was trimmed by 5 bases and the J gene end by 2 bases; junction bases not matched to a gene: 16. The CDR3 is 18 residues long. CDR1 SGHAT and CDR2 FQDESV come from the germline V gene (reference sequence). CDR3: CASSPPSYRGGLTDTQYF. The DNA of the CDR3 is TGTGCCAGCAGCCCTCCCTCCTACAGGGGTGGGCTCACAGATACGCAGTATTTT.

The chain couples TRBV5-1 to TRBJ2-7; D remains ambiguous. The V gene's germline CDR1 is SGHRS and CDR2 YFSETQ. The germline V and J ends were trimmed by 0 bases and 1 base, with 8 bases remaining between them. This CDR3 spans 14 amino acids. The CDR3 coding sequence is TGCGCCAGCAGCTTGGGGGCGGATTCCTACGAGCAGTACTTC. Translated, it gives CASSLGADSYEQYF.

V and J are TRBV5-1 and TRBJ1-1; D is unresolved. Germline V gives CDR1 SGHRS, CDR2 YFSETQ. V was clipped by 0 bases and J by 4 bases, with 7 bases between them. The CDR3 runs 13 residues. The CDR3 loop is CASSLGTSTEAFF. CDR3 bases: TGCGCCAGCAGCTTGGGGACTTCCACTGAAGCTTTCTTT.

The rearrangement uses TRBV6-6 and TRBJ2-7; 8 nucleotides agree with TRBD1. In germline, CDR1 is MNHNY, CDR2 SVGAGI (reference sequence). The CDR3 sequence is 16 residues long. The ends lost 6 bases at V and 6 bases at J; junction bases unmatched: 16. CDR3 in DNA: TGTGCCAGCAGCCAACCTAACACAGGGGGGCTTGGCGAGCAGTACTTC. Amino acids: CASSQPNTGGLGEQYF.

The chain recombines TRBV2 with TRBJ2-7; TRBD2 agrees at 13 bases. J gave up 3 bases and V 3 bases, and 8 bases lay outside the gene matches. Germline V gene sequence: CDR1 SNHLY, CDR2 FYNNEI. CDR3 length: 17 amino acids. CDR3 DNA: TGTGCCAGCAGTGATATAGGTGGGACTAGCGGGGACTACGAGCAGTACTTC. Residues: CASSDIGGTSGDYEQYF.

This clone was observed a handful of times. This chain uses TRBV28 with TRBJ1-1; 8 bases are shared with TRBD1. In germline, CDR1 is MDHEN, CDR2 SYDVKM. The CDR3 covers 15 residues. Germline trimming cut 10 bases from V and 2 bases from J; bases unmatched to any gene: 12. In nucleotides, the CDR3 is TGTGCCATCAAAGGGACAGGCGGCCACAACACTGAAGCTTTCTTT. Residues: CAIKGTGGHNTEAFF.

This CDR3 is CAWSLWTGGYTF. CDR3 nucleotide sequence: TGTGCCTGGAGCCTTTGGACAGGGGGCTACACCTTC. The chain links TRBV30 to TRBJ1-2, with 8 bases matching TRBD1. The CDR3 spans 12 residues. V lost 3 bases to trimming and J lost 8 bases; unmatched junction nucleotides: 5. The germline gives CDR1 GTSNPN, CDR2 SVGIG (reference sequence).

This clone is judged medium-sized (0.01 to 0.1%). The chain recombines TRBV10-3 with TRBJ1-5, with D uncertain. This CDR3 has 13 amino acids. Germline CDR1 is ENHRY and CDR2 is SYGVKD. CDR3 amino acids: CASGKNSNQPQHF. The CDR3 bases are TGTGCTTCGGGGAAAAATAGCAATCAGCCCCAGCATTTT.

This clone was seen just once. The gene calls are TRBV4-2 and TRBJ2-5, with a weak D call TRBD2 (5 bases). Germline assignment: CDR1 LGHNA and CDR2 YNFKEQ. V lost 0 bases, J lost 5 bases, and 16 bases lay in between. This CDR3 has 16 residues. CDR3 region: CASSQDISLAQETQYF. CDR3 sequence (DNA): TGTGCCAGCAGCCAAGATATCAGCCTAGCCCAGGAGACCCAGTACTTC.

The V call is TRBV6-5, the J call TRBJ1-1; TRBD1 is a possible D gene (5 bases). V was pared by 6 bases and J by 3 bases, with 11 bases between. Germline loops: CDR1 MNHEY, CDR2 SVGAGI. The CDR3 totals 13 residues. The CDR3, as DNA: TGTGCCAGCAGATGGGGACGGGACACTGAAGCTTTCTTT. Amino acid sequence: CASRWGRDTEAFF.

This clone was picked up a small number of times. This chain links TRBV29-1 with TRBJ1-1; D unclear. The V end was cut by 2 bases, the J end by 11 bases, with 15 bases between. Germline CDR1 and CDR2: SQVTM and ANQGSEA. This CDR3 contains 12 residues. CDR3 DNA: TGCAGCGTTGAATCGTTGGCAGGTGGTGCTTTCTTT. This gives the protein CSVESLAGGAFF.

CDR3 region: CASSRQQGQYEQYF. The CDR3 bases are TGTGCCAGCAGTCGACAACAGGGGCAGTACGAGCAGTACTTC. This chain links TRBV6-1 with TRBJ2-7; 7 positions agree with TRBD1. The CDR3 consists of 14 residues. Germline V lookup: CDR1 MNHNS, CDR2 SASEGT. V trimming: 5 bases; J trimming: 4 bases; junction bases outside the gene matches: 8.

By proportion, this clone is large (0.1 to 1%). This chain connects TRBV4-2 to TRBJ2-7; 14 bases are shared with TRBD2. Germline V gives CDR1 LGHNA, CDR2 YNFKEQ. V lost 5 bases and J lost 0; bases outside the gene matches: 6. The CDR3 extends over 17 amino acids. The CDR3 DNA reads TGTGCCAGCAGCTCAACGACTAGCGGGGGGGCCTCCTACGAGCAGTACTTC. It encodes CASSSTTSGGASYEQYF.

The rearrangement links TRBV2 to TRBJ1-1; D uncertain. The CDR3 is 17 amino acids. V was pared by 3 bases and J by 6 bases, with 23 bases between. CDR1 SNHLY and CDR2 FYNNEI come from the germline V gene. The CDR3 DNA is TGTGCCAGCAGTGATAATTTTTATGGGCCAGATAGGGCTGAAGCTTTCTTT. Amino acid sequence: CASSDNFYGPDRAEAFF. Complete variable domain (other parts from reference TRBV2 and TRBJ1-1): EPEVTQTPSHQVTQMGQEVILRCVPISNHLYFYWYRQILGQKVEFLVSFYNNEISEKSEIFDDQFSVERPDGSNFTLKIRSTKLEDSAMYFCASSDNFYGPDRAEAFFGQGTRLTVV.

The V call is TRBV7-1, the J call TRBJ1-1; TRBD1 agrees at 9 bases. TRBV7-1 is known as an ORF, though its function is uncertain. With V trimmed by 5 bases and J by 0 bases, 4 bases remained unmatched. This CDR3 has 15 amino acids. The CDR3 protein is CASSPRTGVNTEAFF. The CDR3 DNA reads as TGTGCCAGCAGCCCCCGGACAGGGGTGAACACTGAAGCTTTCTTT.

This clone was detected only a few times. The chain carries TRBV11-2 and TRBJ2-7; 9 bases align to TRBD2. The CDR3 has 15 amino acids. V was pared by 8 bases and J by 7 bases, with 15 bases of the junction left unmatched. Germline CDR1 and CDR2: SGHAT and FQNNGV. CDR3 residues: CASGASGVRSREQYF. CDR3 nucleotide sequence: TGTGCCAGCGGGGCTAGCGGGGTTCGCAGTAGGGAGCAGTACTTC.

This clone has just one count. J is TRBJ2-3 and V is TRBV4-1, with D unclear. CDR1 is MGHRA, CDR2 YSYEKL, per germline. The length of the CDR3 is 17 residues. Trimming took off 0 bases at V and 0 bases at J, with 13 bases between the two ends. The CDR3 here is CASSQDLRTPSTDTQYF. The CDR3 DNA is TGCGCCAGCAGCCAAGATTTGCGTACCCCTAGCACAGATACGCAGTATTTT.

In its sample, this clone was seen a few times. DNA of the CDR3: TGTGCCAGCAGTCAGGGGGTGAACACTGAAGCTTTCTTT. The encoded protein is CASSQGVNTEAFF. The chain combines TRBV2 with TRBJ1-1, with TRBD1 identical over 7 bases. Looked up from germline, CDR1 is SNHLY and CDR2 is FYNNEI. This CDR3 has 13 residues. The V segment lost 5 bases and the J segment 0 bases; nucleotides outside the gene matches: 0.

The chain carries TRBV11-2 and TRBJ1-5; TRBD1 agrees at 9 bases. Germline CDR1 reads SGHAT; CDR2 reads FQNNGV. The CDR3 loop spans 15 amino acids. V gave up 2 bases and J gave up 6 bases; unmatched junction bases: 5. CDR3 coding DNA: TGTGCCAGCAGCTTAAATACAGGGGGCGGTCAGCCCCAGCATTTT. Translated, it gives CASSLNTGGGQPQHF.

This clone appeared a few times. The CDR3 region is CASSYSERNTEAFF. CDR3 nucleotide sequence: TGTGCCAGCAGTTACTCTGAAAGGAACACTGAAGCTTTCTTT. V is TRBV6-5 and J is TRBJ1-1, with D unresolved. In germline, CDR1 is MNHEY, CDR2 SVGAGI. V lost 0 bases to trimming and J lost 1 base, with 6 bases between them. The CDR3 spans 14 residues.

The J gene is TRBJ2-1, the V gene TRBV11-3; 7 positions agree with TRBD2. With 0 bases clipped from V and 10 bases from J, the junction kept 6 bases outside the gene matches. From germline, CDR1 is SGHNT and CDR2 YENEEA. The CDR3 extends over 14 amino acids. The CDR3 DNA is TGTGCCAGCAGCTTAGACTGGACTAGTGAGGAGCAGTTCTTC. Amino acids: CASSLDWTSEEQFF.

This rearrangement joins TRBV4-1 to TRBJ1-2; weak D call: TRBD1 (5 bases). This CDR3 spans 14 amino acids. Germline values: CDR1 MGHRA, CDR2 YSYEKL. Trimming took off 2 bases at V and 8 bases at J, with 15 bases between the two ends. CDR3 bases: TGCGCCAGCAGCCAACGGACACCCGGCAGGGGCTACACCTTC. Its protein product is CASSQRTPGRGYTF.

V is TRBV5-6 and J is TRBJ2-1, with a possible D match to TRBD1 (6 bases). CDR3 length equals 15 residues. Germline V gene sequence: CDR1 SGHDT, CDR2 YYEEEE. The ends were cut back, 0 bases at V and 8 bases at J, with 15 bases in the middle. The CDR3 spells CASSLDRTVFDEQFF. CDR3 nucleotide sequence: TGTGCCAGCAGCTTGGACAGGACAGTCTTCGATGAGCAGTTCTTC.

The chain is built from TRBV7-8 and TRBJ2-3; no definite D call. The CDR3 runs to 14 residues. The V gene's germline CDR1 is SGHVS and CDR2 FQNEAQ. V was cut by 3 bases and J by 3 bases, with 10 bases left in between. The chain's CDR3 is CASSFPTRTDTQYF. DNA of the CDR3: TGTGCCAGCAGCTTCCCCACAAGGACAGATACGCAGTATTTT.

The sample holds a few counts of this clone. This chain links TRBV7-9 with TRBJ2-5; 7 positions match TRBD1. The V and J ends lost 3 bases and 5 bases, in that order; junction bases with no gene match: 6. The CDR3 has 14 amino acids. Germline V gene data show CDR1 as SEHNR and CDR2 as FQNEAQ (reference sequence). CDR3 in DNA: TGTGCCAGCAGCTTCAACAGGGGCCGGGAGACCCAGTACTTC. Translated, it gives CASSFNRGRETQYF. Complete variable domain (other parts from reference TRBV7-9 and TRBJ2-5): DTGVSQNPRHKITKRGQNVTFRCDPISEHNRLYWYRQTLGQGPEFLTYFQNEAQLEKSRLLSDRFSAERPKGSFSTLEIQRTEQGDSAMYLCASSFNRGRETQYFGPGTRLLVL.

This clone was found a few times. The chain couples TRBV6-1 to TRBJ1-5; D is unresolved. V lost 4 bases and J 4 bases, leaving 8 bases between the germline ends. CDR3 length: 13 amino acids. In germline, CDR1 is MNHNS, CDR2 SASEGT. CDR3: CASSGERNQPQHF. Written as DNA, the CDR3 is TGTGCCAGCAGTGGAGAAAGAAATCAGCCCCAGCATTTT.

This chain links TRBV5-1 with TRBJ2-1; 10 bases map to TRBD2. After removal of 0 bases from V and 6 bases from J, the junction contained 3 bases not matched to a gene. Germline V gene data show CDR1 as SGHRS and CDR2 as YFSETQ. CDR3 length equals 15 residues. The CDR3 coding sequence is TGCGCCAGCAGCTTGGTGGCTAGCGGGGGCAATGAGCAGTTCTTC. This codes for CASSLVASGGNEQFF.